This TCR beta chain was profiled in a study of beta chain features in type 1 diabetes. Notes on the study in general: Type 1 diabetes patients showed fewer insertions and more deletions at VDJ junctions. PCR could preferentially amplify shorter templates, alike in patients and controls.

V lost 6 bases, J lost 5 bases, and 7 bases stayed unmatched. The CDR3 has 14 amino acids. Germline V gene sequence: CDR1 SGHVS, CDR2 FNYEAQ. Investigators reverse transcribed all isolated RNA, so they sequenced expressed TCRB transcripts. Sequencing was performed with immunoSEQ multiplex PCR; in TCRdb, only in-frame clones are kept and a portion is missing. The sample shows fewer than 550,000 clones, around 10% of them seen only once. Worth noting for this clone: The antigen is not known.

Purities in excess of 95% were seen in all sorted populations. The sample comprised naive CD4+ T cells from blood. This sequence was found in a woman in her late teens or twenties in good health. The V gene is TRBV7-6, the J gene TRBJ2-5; 9 nucleotides align to TRBD1. CDR3 residues: CASRTGGAWETQYF. CDR3 in DNA: TGTGCCAGCAGAACAGGGGGCGCTTGGGAGACCCAGTACTTC.